This record covers a single T cell receptor beta chain. Its antigen remains unknown. This specimen belongs to a study of CD8 T cells in Susac syndrome. Overall study results and limits: The study's TCR sequencing and HLA analysis drew on a certain number of individuals. That number was acknowledged as relatively small.

Random hexamers primed reverse transcription of 0.5 to 1 ug RNA. Amplification of TCR beta CDR3 used immunoSEQ multiplex PCR across 54 Vbeta and 13 Jbeta. TCRdb processed the immunoSEQ multiplex PCR reads anew with MiXCR; each CDR3 protein has one entry. The sample lists some 190,000 distinct CDR3 sequences; less than 95% were seen once. From blood CD8+ and CD4+ T cells, TCR beta sequences were generated. FACS was used to enrich TEMRA cells, whereas the CD8+ and CD4+ T cells were obtained by negative isolation. The TCR comes from a human donor in good health. The sample taken for sequencing was CD4+ T cells from PBMCs.

CDR3 sequence: CAWSDGGRNQPQHF. DNA of the CDR3: TGTGCCTGGAGTGACGGAGGGCGCAATCAGCCCCAGCATTTT. V and J are TRBV30 and TRBJ1-5; D unresolved. CDR3 length: 14 residues. V gave up 1 base and J gave up 2 bases, with 9 bases separating them. Looked up from germline, CDR1 is GTSNPN and CDR2 is SVGIG (reference sequence).